The clone carrying this T cell receptor (beta chain) appeared many times. Its antigen is not identified. From germline, CDR1 is SNHLY and CDR2 FYNNEI. The CDR3 has 13 amino acids. V shed 7 bases and J shed 5 bases, with 12 bases lying between them. These data belong to a study of T cells after posttransplantation cyclophosphamide. Study-level results: TRB overlap between skin or GI tissue T cells and blood was limited. Donor-recipient repertoire similarity was low at 1-2 months, rising over year one.

Repertoires were generated with immunoSEQ multiplex PCR, while TCRdb's copy carries only in-frame clones and drops some. The record shows about 39,000 clones for this sample, with no singletons present. The chain couples TRBV2 to TRBJ1-5; maybe TRBD1 (5 bases). The clonotype comes from a woman aged 45-65 years in good health and a related stem cell transplant donor. Sequencing used PBMCs. The CDR3 nucleotides are TGTGCCAGCATGGCAGGGAATTATCAGCCCCAGCATTTT. Its protein is CASMAGNYQPQHF.